What follows is one TCR beta chain and its context. This specimen comes from a study of patients and donors after allogeneic stem cell transplantation. TCRdb reprocessed the RT-PCR reads with MiXCR, giving one entry per CDR3 protein. Among about 960,000 distinct CDR3 sequences listed, under 20% were seen once. CDR3 length: 16 residues. V was pared by 0 bases and J by 0 bases, with 11 bases between. Looked up from germline, CDR1 is SGHAT and CDR2 is FQNNGV. The chain recombines TRBV11-2 with TRBJ2-5; TRBD2 might be the D (5 bases). The sequenced sample consisted of blood, either unsorted or a sorted T cell fraction (not recorded which). The sequence derives from a human donor who was either an allogeneic HSCT recipient or a stem cell or donor lymphocyte infusion donor (not recorded which). It is not recorded whose cells these are; they may come from a transplant donor. CDR3 sequence: CASSLDSTGYQETQYF. CDR3 nucleotides: TGTGCCAGCAGCTTAGATTCGACGGGGTACCAAGAGACCCAGTACTTC. The whole variable domain, filled in from reference TRBV11-2 and TRBJ2-5, reads EAGVAQSPRYKIIEKRQSVAFWCNPISGHATLYWYQQILGQGPKLLIQFQNNGVVDDSQLPKDRFSAERLKGVDSTLKIQPAKLEDSAVYLCASSLDSTGYQETQYFGPGTRLLVL.